These 25 T cell receptor beta chains were all obtained from the same sample, sequenced in a study of vaccination and CD4 T cells after COVID-19. Their antigens are not known. Indicated treatment: approximately 11-day PBMC culture with coronavirus spike peptide pools or control peptides (ViraFEST assay). Once obtained from cultured CD4+ T cells, the DNA was sequenced using the Oncomine TCR Beta short-read assay. In TCRdb, the PCR reads were re-called with MiXCR into one record per CDR3 protein. Among around 13,000 distinct CDR3 sequences listed, 20% to 25% were seen once. The sample in question was CD4+ T cells from blood, cultured in vitro, obtained after SARS-CoV-2 vaccination. The source is a human donor who had recovered from COVID-19.

This clonotype was observed a few times. The chain carries TRBV27 and TRBJ1-5, with TRBD1 matching over 11 bases. Germline trimming cut 4 bases from V and 5 bases from J; bases unmatched to any gene: 1. CDR3 length equals 14 residues. Germline CDR1 MNHEY, CDR2 SMNVEV (reference sequence). In DNA, the CDR3 is TGTGCCAGCAGTTGGGACAGGGGGGATCAGCCCCAGCATTTT. It codes for CASSWDRGDQPQHF.

DNA of the CDR3: TGTGCCAGTAGTATGGGCTGGGGCGGGAGTCCAGAGACCCAGTACTTC. It yields the protein CASSMGWGGSPETQYF. The rearrangement joins TRBV19 to TRBJ2-5, with TRBD2 identical over 7 bases. The V and J ends lost 3 bases and 4 bases, in that order; junction bases with no gene match: 11. From germline, CDR1 is LNHDA and CDR2 SQIVND (reference sequence). This CDR3 region has 16 residues.

This clonotype was seen a handful of times. CDR3 DNA: TGCAGTGCTAGGCGTGGAGCGTACGAGCAGTACTTC. Its protein is CSARRGAYEQYF. The J gene is TRBJ2-7, the V gene TRBV20-1; D is ambiguous. The CDR3 consists of 12 residues. V lost 3 bases and J 4 bases, leaving 10 bases between the germline ends. CDR1 and CDR2 from the germline V gene are DFQATT and SNEGSKA (reference sequence).

The chain is built from TRBV28 and TRBJ1-3, with D possibly matching TRBD1 (6 bases). CDR3 length equals 15 residues. The ends were cut back, 5 bases at V and 2 bases at J, with 13 bases in the middle. Germline V gene data show CDR1 as MDHEN and CDR2 as SYDVKM. CDR3: CASSPQGLPGNTIYF. In DNA, the CDR3 is TGTGCCAGCAGTCCACAGGGTCTCCCTGGAAACACCATATATTTT.

The J gene is TRBJ2-3, the V gene TRBV10-2; TRBD2 matches at 14 bases. J was trimmed by 4 bases and V by 0 bases; bases with no gene match: 9. The CDR3 length is 19 residues. Looked up from germline, CDR1 is WSHSY and CDR2 is SAAADI. The CDR3 sequence: CASSESIRLAGGPSDTQYF. The CDR3 DNA sequence: TGCGCCAGCAGTGAGTCCATACGACTAGCGGGAGGGCCGTCAGATACGCAGTATTTT.

This clonotype came up a few times. The chain joins TRBV6-5 to TRBJ2-3; D perhaps matches TRBD1 (5 bases). The V end lost 2 bases, the J end lost 3 bases, and 9 bases lay between the germline ends. The germline CDR1 and CDR2 sequences are MNHEY and SVGAGI. This CDR3 comprises 14 residues. This CDR3 is CASSYRTGTDTQYF. CDR3 nucleotide sequence: TGTGCCAGCAGTTACCGAACAGGAACAGATACGCAGTATTTT.

This clonotype was observed a handful of times. The genes are TRBV5-6 and TRBJ2-7; D is possibly TRBD2 (6 bases). The CDR3 runs 17 residues. Trimming took 4 bases from V and 0 from J, leaving 20 bases between them. CDR1 is SGHDT and CDR2 is YYEEEE in the germline V gene. The DNA of the CDR3 is TGTGCCAGCAGCCTTGGTGATTGGCGGGGTTTCTCCTACGAGCAGTACTTC. Encoded protein: CASSLGDWRGFSYEQYF.

This clonotype is medium-sized. The gene calls are TRBV20-1 and TRBJ2-3, with TRBD2 matching 11 bases. Germline V lookup: CDR1 DFQATT, CDR2 SNEGSKA (reference sequence). V trimming: 5 bases; J trimming: 2 bases; junction bases outside the gene matches: 3. The CDR3 extends over 14 amino acids. Here the CDR3 DNA reads TGCAGTGCTTATAGCGGGAGGGCCACAGATACGCAGTATTTT. As protein: CSAYSGRATDTQYF.

Only a few counts were recorded for this clonotype. The chain is built from TRBV7-8 and TRBJ2-7; 8 bases are a match to TRBD2. The CDR3 has 17 residues. Looked up from germline, CDR1 is SGHVS and CDR2 is FQNEAQ. The V and J ends lost 2 bases and 4 bases, in that order; junction bases with no gene match: 13. CDR3 sequence: CASSLTTTRGGTYEQYF. CDR3 in DNA: TGTGCCAGCAGCTTAACAACCACACGGGGGGGAACATACGAGCAGTACTTC.

The V and J genes are TRBV12-3 or TRBV12-4 and TRBJ2-5; D possibly uses TRBD1 or TRBD2 (6 bases each). V gave up 4 bases and J gave up 5 bases, with 17 bases separating them. This CDR3 is built from 15 residues. CDR3 sequence reads: CASSSRWGASETQYF. CDR3 in DNA: TGTGCCAGCAGTTCTCGTTGGGGGGCATCGGAGACCCAGTACTTC.

The CDR3 DNA is TGTGCTAGTGGTTTGATGCAGGGCCCTATGAACACTGAAGCTTTCTTT. Amino acid sequence: CASGLMQGPMNTEAFF. The chain combines TRBV12-5 with TRBJ1-1, with a tentative D call TRBD1 (5 bases). Trimming removed 2 bases from V and 0 bases from J, with 13 bases in between. Germline values: CDR1 LGHNT, CDR2 FRNRAP. The CDR3 is made up of 16 amino acids.

The V call is TRBV28, the J call TRBJ1-1; D gene ambiguous. The V gene's germline CDR1 is MDHEN and CDR2 SYDVKM. The CDR3 has 15 residues. Deletions cut 1 base from V and 0 bases from J, with 9 bases between. CDR3 in amino acids: CASSLYRSLNTEAFF. The DNA of the CDR3 is TGTGCCAGCAGTTTATATAGGAGCTTGAACACTGAAGCTTTCTTT.

V is TRBV29-1 and J is TRBJ2-7; TRBD1 or TRBD2 may be the D gene (7 bases each). V gave up 6 bases and J gave up 2 bases, with 11 bases separating them. The CDR3 totals 12 residues. CDR1 SQVTM and CDR2 ANQGSEA come from the germline V gene. CDR3 sequence: CSVQGGPYEQYF. The CDR3 nucleotides are TGCAGCGTGCAGGGGGGGCCCTACGAGCAGTACTTC.

About this clonotype: At one end, the junction sequence differs from germline, possibly due to a read error. The chain joins TRBV7-2 to TRBJ2-3, with 8 bases identical to TRBD2. The germline gives CDR1 SGHTA, CDR2 FQGNSA. CDR3 length equals 16 residues. The CDR3, as DNA: TGTGCCAGCAGCTTAGGTTTGGCGGGAGGCCAAGATACGCTGTATTTT. This translates into CASSLGLAGGQDTLYF.

This clonotype occurred once. Mismatch with germline at one junction end may stem from a read error. The chain has TRBV20-1 and TRBJ1-5, with 12 bases fitting TRBD1. The germline V gene has CDR1 DFQATT and CDR2 SNEGSKA (reference sequence). This CDR3 contains 15 residues. CDR3 sequence: CSTRDRGRFSQPQHF. The CDR3 DNA is TGCAGTACTAGGGACAGGGGGCGATTTTCTCAGCCCCAGCATTTT.

This chain joins TRBV19 and TRBJ2-1; tentatively, D is TRBD1 or TRBD2 (5 bases each). Trimming pared 3 bases from V and 3 bases from J, leaving 9 bases between. Germline loops: CDR1 LNHDA, CDR2 SQIVND (reference sequence). The CDR3 has 14 residues. CDR3 coding DNA: TGTGCCAGTAGTATGGGACGGGGCTACAATGAGCAGTTCTTC. Its protein is CASSMGRGYNEQFF.

The chain is built from TRBV6-1 and TRBJ2-7, with 8 positions matching TRBD1. V lost 3 bases and J lost 6; bases outside the gene matches: 4. CDR3 length equals 13 residues. Germline CDR1 MNHNS, CDR2 SASEGT. In DNA, the CDR3 is TGTGCCAGCAGTGAGCAGGGGGCTGGCGAGCAGTACTTC. It codes for CASSEQGAGEQYF.

The V and J genes are TRBV24-1 and TRBJ1-2; D is uncertain. From germline, CDR1 is KGHDR and CDR2 SFDVKD. CDR3 size: 16 residues. Trimming stripped 5 bases from V and 3 bases from J, with 18 bases between. CDR3 bases: TGTGCCACCAGTGCCGGACCCCGACGGCTGGACTATGGCTACACCTTC. Protein product: CATSAGPRRLDYGYTF.

The chain joins TRBV29-1 to TRBJ1-2; D not certain. V shed 3 bases and J shed 8 bases, with 16 bases lying between them. The germline gives CDR1 SQVTM, CDR2 ANQGSEA. The length of the CDR3 is 13 residues. The CDR3 DNA follows: TGCAGCGTTGACGATCTGGGGTTCGGGGGCTACACCTTC. This translates into CSVDDLGFGGYTF. Using reference TRBV29-1 and TRBJ1-2 for the parts outside the CDR3, the full variable domain is SAVISQKPSRDICQRGTSLTIQCQVDSQVTMMFWYRQQPGQSLTLIATANQGSEATYESGFVIDKFPISRPNLTFSTLTVSNMSPEDSSIYLCSVDDLGFGGYTFGSGTRLTVV.

A few counts support this clonotype. The DNA for the CDR3 is TGTGCCAGCAGAGCAGGGGTTGGAGATACGCAGTATTTT. Amino acids: CASRAGVGDTQYF. The chain combines TRBV2 with TRBJ2-3, with a possible D match to TRBD1 (6 bases). V was cut by 6 bases and J by 5 bases, with 12 bases left in between. The length of the CDR3 is 13 residues. The germline CDR1 and CDR2 sequences are SNHLY and FYNNEI.

This clonotype was detected only a few times. The chain carries TRBV20-1 and TRBJ1-2; D remains unclear. Germline loops: CDR1 DFQATT, CDR2 SNEGSKA (reference sequence). The CDR3 loop spans 11 amino acids. Trimming pared 6 bases from V and 4 bases from J, leaving 9 bases between. Here the CDR3 DNA reads TGCAGTGCGTTCATACCCTATGGCTACACCTTC. This codes for CSAFIPYGYTF.

The rearrangement uses TRBV6-1 and TRBJ1-1; TRBD1 aligns across 9 bases. This CDR3 is 15 amino acids long. The V gene end was trimmed by 6 bases and the J gene end by 2 bases; junction bases not matched to a gene: 7. The germline V gene encodes CDR1 MNHNS and CDR2 SASEGT. CDR3 sequence: CASSRGQGINTEAFF. The CDR3 nucleotides read TGTGCCAGCAGCCGAGGACAGGGGATAAACACTGAAGCTTTCTTT.

The gene calls are TRBV11-2 and TRBJ1-5; perhaps TRBD1 as D (6 bases). Germline V lookup: CDR1 SGHAT, CDR2 FQNNGV. The V and J ends lost 4 bases and 3 bases respectively, with 13 bases between them. The CDR3 is made up of 15 amino acids. CDR3 bases: TGTGCCAGCAGCTCGACGGGGGGCCCCAATCAGCCCCAGCATTTT. Its translation is CASSSTGGPNQPQHF.

This clonotype is medium-sized (0.01 to 0.1%) by share. The chain couples TRBV7-6 to TRBJ2-3; D gene uncertain. From germline, CDR1 is SGHVS and CDR2 FNYEAQ. The CDR3 contains 14 residues. V lost 3 bases and J lost 1, with 8 bases in between. CDR3 sequence reads: CASSFRSRTDTQYF. The CDR3 nucleotides are TGTGCCAGCAGCTTTCGCAGCCGCACAGATACGCAGTATTTT.

This clonotype was found a few times. The chain has TRBV20-1 and TRBJ2-7; no reliable D call. The CDR3 length is 13 residues. Germline V gene lookup returns CDR1 DFQATT and CDR2 SNEGSKA (reference sequence). V dropped 3 bases and J dropped 0 bases, with 9 bases sitting between them. CDR3 nucleotides: TGCAGTGCTAGCCCCCCCAGCTCCTACGAGCAGTACTTC. Protein product: CSASPPSSYEQYF.